This T cell receptor beta chain was sequenced during a study of T cells in Graves' hyperthyroidism and ophthalmopathy. Study information: The blood sample was taken at first diagnosis, before treatment began.

Points from the study as a whole: A median 6.5 months before onset, the model predicted ophthalmopathy.

Notes on this clonotype: What it recognizes is unknown.

Amplification of TCR beta CDR3 regions was performed using RNA transcripts as template. First-round RT-PCR targeting the TCR CDR3 was performed with the HTBI primer set. Each CDR3 protein gets one entry after TCRdb re-called the multiplex PCR reads with MiXCR. The data show roughly 380,000 distinct CDR3 sequences, roughly 13% seen once. The CDR3 length is 17 residues. The germline V gene has CDR1 SGHRS and CDR2 YFSETQ. The V segment lost 1 base and the J segment 4 bases; nucleotides outside the gene matches: 13. Sequencing was carried out using blood. V is TRBV5-1 and J is TRBJ2-5; the match to TRBD2 covers 7 bases. The source is a young woman with Graves' hyperthyroidism. CDR3 sequence reads: CASSLSGVGGRGETQYF. CDR3 sequence (DNA): TGCGCCAGCAGCTTGAGCGGGGTCGGCGGGAGAGGAGAGACCCAGTACTTC. Filled out from reference TRBV5-1 and TRBJ2-5, the complete variable domain reads KAGVTQTPRYLIKTRGQQVTLSCSPISGHRSVSWYQQTPGQGLQFLFEYFSETQRNKGNFPGRFSGRQFSNSRSEMNVSTLELGDSALYLCASSLSGVGGRGETQYFGPGTRLLVL.